This paragraph covers one T cell receptor beta chain sequence. What it binds is unknown. These data belong to a study of human T cells and chemical hapten exposure. The CDR3 has 13 residues. Trimming pared 6 bases from V and 7 bases from J, leaving 15 bases between. The library tagged individual cDNA molecules with unique molecular identifiers. TCRdb redid the calling of the RACE reads with MiXCR, one entry per CDR3 protein. The table lists around 130,000 distinct CDR3 sequences, more than 7.5% of them singletons. The study's findings and limits: Those TCRs sitting above 1 in 1000 frequency stayed the same with DPC sensitization.

The time point denotes: healthy volunteer bleed at 2 weeks. Total RNA extraction was carried out from unfractionated whole blood. Input material: whole blood. The chain couples TRBV12-3 or TRBV12-4 to TRBJ2-5; D might be TRBD1 (6 bases). The clonotype originates from a male donor in good health. Some clones in this sample may be carry-over from other donors' samples. As DNA, the CDR3 is TGTGCCAGCAGCACTACAGGGTCAGGGACCCAGTACTTC. It is translated as CASSTTGSGTQYF.